This TCR beta chain was captured by sequencing in a study of blood T cells in healthy people across ages. Study-wide results and caveats: A roughly linear age-dependent decrease characterized TCR beta diversity per million T cells.

This clonotype appeared a few times. Its specificity is not known. CDR1 ENHRY and CDR2 SYGVKD come from the germline V gene. This CDR3 is 15 amino acids long. Primed by a sample-barcoded 5' primer and a J-beta primer mix, a second PCR proceeded for 7 to 11 cycles. A single record per CDR3 protein comes from TCRdb applying MiXCR to the 5' RACE reads. The sample carries roughly 410,000 distinct CDR3 sequences, approximately 51% recorded once. This chain links TRBV10-3 with TRBJ2-4, with 7 positions matching TRBD2. The DNA end is more similar to TRBJ2-5, so the J call may be wrong. This clonotype was sampled from a man in his sixties in good health. The sample taken for sequencing was blood. Written as DNA, the CDR3 is TGTGCTATCGGTCCTAACGGGGGGACGGTGGAGACCCAGTACTTC. It is translated as CAIGPNGGTVETQYF.